One TCR beta chain is described in this entry. Method: immunoSEQ multiplex PCR; TCRdb's copy keeps in-frame clones and lacks some. The table lists 150,000 or so clones, around four fifths of them singletons, with approximately 2.3% in the top ten. Trimming removed 3 bases from V and 5 bases from J, with 11 bases in between. The CDR3 covers 14 residues. The V gene's germline CDR1 is SGHAT and CDR2 FQNNGV. These data belong to a study of cytomegalovirus exposure and HLA in healthy donors. V and J are TRBV11-2 and TRBJ2-1, with unresolved D. The sample consisted of PBMCs. The origin of this receptor is a man aged 30-40 years in good health and CMV-seropositive. The CDR3: CASSFFVGDNEQFF. The CDR3 DNA reads as TGTGCCAGCAGCTTCTTCGTGGGCGACAATGAGCAGTTCTTC. Supplemented by reference TRBV11-2 and TRBJ2-1, the full variable domain reads EAGVAQSPRYKIIEKRQSVAFWCNPISGHATLYWYQQILGQGPKLLIQFQNNGVVDDSQLPKDRFSAERLKGVDSTLKIQPAKLEDSAVYLCASSFFVGDNEQFFGPGTRLTVL.